The 5 T cell receptor beta chains presented below share a single source sample, sequenced in a study of blood T cell repertoires in COVID-19. Some clones are missing from TCRdb's copy, which holds only in-frame ones; the method was immunoSEQ multiplex PCR. The sample lists tens of thousands of clones, about 89% occurring once. Sequencing was done on a sample of peripheral blood. The source is a man aged 55 to 69 with COVID-19, enrolled during active disease.

V usage is TRBV19 and J usage is TRBJ2-4; D remains ambiguous. V was trimmed by 5 bases and J by 0 bases, leaving 8 bases between them. The CDR3 consists of 14 residues. Germline V gene sequence: CDR1 LNHDA, CDR2 SQIVND (reference sequence). CDR3 in amino acids: CASSSDLAKNIQYF. As DNA, the CDR3 is TGTGCCAGTAGTTCAGATTTAGCCAAAAACATTCAGTACTTC.

This sequence joins TRBV29-1 and TRBJ2-3; 9 nucleotides line up with TRBD1. Germline CDR1 reads SQVTM; CDR2 reads ANQGSEA. The CDR3 totals 11 residues. J was trimmed by 6 bases and V by 6 bases; bases with no gene match: 1. The CDR3 sequence is CSVGTGDTQYF. CDR3 DNA sequence: TGCAGCGTCGGGACAGGGGATACGCAGTATTTT.

DNA for the CDR3: TGCGCCAGCAGTGAGACCGTAGGGGCGGCACAGTTCTTC. This sequence encodes CASSETVGAAQFF. The V call is TRBV10-1, the J call TRBJ2-1; D may be TRBD1 (5 bases). Trimming left V 2 bases short and J 13 bases short, with 15 bases between. Germline-derived CDR1 and CDR2 are WNHNN and SYGVQD (reference sequence). This CDR3 is 13 amino acids long.

The rearrangement uses TRBV2 and TRBJ1-1, with 7 bases that match TRBD1. The CDR3 sequence is 12 residues long. Germline CDR1 SNHLY, CDR2 FYNNEI. V lost 2 bases and J lost 7; bases outside the gene matches: 1. The CDR3 region has the DNA TGTGCCAGCAGTGAAACAGGGGATGAAGCTTTCTTT. This gives the protein CASSETGDEAFF.

This chain uses TRBV30 with TRBJ2-7, with 9 bases aligning to TRBD1. CDR3 length: 15 amino acids. Germline values: CDR1 GTSNPN, CDR2 SVGIG (reference sequence). The V and J ends lost 2 bases and 5 bases, in that order; junction bases with no gene match: 10. CDR3 nucleotide sequence: TGTGCCTGGAGTCTTGCCGGGACAGGGTATCACGAGCAGTACTTC. Translated: CAWSLAGTGYHEQYF.